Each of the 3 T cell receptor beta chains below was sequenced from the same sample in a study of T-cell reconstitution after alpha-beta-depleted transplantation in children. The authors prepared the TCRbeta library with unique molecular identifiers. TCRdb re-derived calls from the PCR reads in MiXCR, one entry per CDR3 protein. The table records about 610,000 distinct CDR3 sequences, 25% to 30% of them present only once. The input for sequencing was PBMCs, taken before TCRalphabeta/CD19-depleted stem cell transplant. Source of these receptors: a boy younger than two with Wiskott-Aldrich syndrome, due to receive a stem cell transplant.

This CDR3 reads CSVPGTGNEKLFF. The DNA of the CDR3 is TGCAGCGTACCCGGGACAGGGAATGAAAAACTGTTTTTT. The gene calls are TRBV29-1 and TRBJ1-4; 9 bases fit TRBD1. The CDR3 length is 13 residues. Germline V CDR1 and CDR2: SQVTM, ANQGSEA. V lost 6 bases, J lost 5 bases, and 4 bases stayed unmatched.

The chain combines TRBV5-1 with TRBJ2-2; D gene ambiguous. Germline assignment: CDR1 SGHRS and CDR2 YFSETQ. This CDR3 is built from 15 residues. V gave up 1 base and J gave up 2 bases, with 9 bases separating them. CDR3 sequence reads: CASSLIQINTGELFF. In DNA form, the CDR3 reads TGCGCCAGCAGCTTGATTCAGATCAACACCGGGGAGCTGTTTTTT.

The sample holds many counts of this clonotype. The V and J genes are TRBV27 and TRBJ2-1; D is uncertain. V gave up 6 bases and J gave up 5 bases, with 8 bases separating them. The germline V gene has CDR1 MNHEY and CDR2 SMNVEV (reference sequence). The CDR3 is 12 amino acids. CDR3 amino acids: CASSRTDNEQFF. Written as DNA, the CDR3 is TGTGCCAGCAGCCGTACAGACAATGAGCAGTTCTTC.